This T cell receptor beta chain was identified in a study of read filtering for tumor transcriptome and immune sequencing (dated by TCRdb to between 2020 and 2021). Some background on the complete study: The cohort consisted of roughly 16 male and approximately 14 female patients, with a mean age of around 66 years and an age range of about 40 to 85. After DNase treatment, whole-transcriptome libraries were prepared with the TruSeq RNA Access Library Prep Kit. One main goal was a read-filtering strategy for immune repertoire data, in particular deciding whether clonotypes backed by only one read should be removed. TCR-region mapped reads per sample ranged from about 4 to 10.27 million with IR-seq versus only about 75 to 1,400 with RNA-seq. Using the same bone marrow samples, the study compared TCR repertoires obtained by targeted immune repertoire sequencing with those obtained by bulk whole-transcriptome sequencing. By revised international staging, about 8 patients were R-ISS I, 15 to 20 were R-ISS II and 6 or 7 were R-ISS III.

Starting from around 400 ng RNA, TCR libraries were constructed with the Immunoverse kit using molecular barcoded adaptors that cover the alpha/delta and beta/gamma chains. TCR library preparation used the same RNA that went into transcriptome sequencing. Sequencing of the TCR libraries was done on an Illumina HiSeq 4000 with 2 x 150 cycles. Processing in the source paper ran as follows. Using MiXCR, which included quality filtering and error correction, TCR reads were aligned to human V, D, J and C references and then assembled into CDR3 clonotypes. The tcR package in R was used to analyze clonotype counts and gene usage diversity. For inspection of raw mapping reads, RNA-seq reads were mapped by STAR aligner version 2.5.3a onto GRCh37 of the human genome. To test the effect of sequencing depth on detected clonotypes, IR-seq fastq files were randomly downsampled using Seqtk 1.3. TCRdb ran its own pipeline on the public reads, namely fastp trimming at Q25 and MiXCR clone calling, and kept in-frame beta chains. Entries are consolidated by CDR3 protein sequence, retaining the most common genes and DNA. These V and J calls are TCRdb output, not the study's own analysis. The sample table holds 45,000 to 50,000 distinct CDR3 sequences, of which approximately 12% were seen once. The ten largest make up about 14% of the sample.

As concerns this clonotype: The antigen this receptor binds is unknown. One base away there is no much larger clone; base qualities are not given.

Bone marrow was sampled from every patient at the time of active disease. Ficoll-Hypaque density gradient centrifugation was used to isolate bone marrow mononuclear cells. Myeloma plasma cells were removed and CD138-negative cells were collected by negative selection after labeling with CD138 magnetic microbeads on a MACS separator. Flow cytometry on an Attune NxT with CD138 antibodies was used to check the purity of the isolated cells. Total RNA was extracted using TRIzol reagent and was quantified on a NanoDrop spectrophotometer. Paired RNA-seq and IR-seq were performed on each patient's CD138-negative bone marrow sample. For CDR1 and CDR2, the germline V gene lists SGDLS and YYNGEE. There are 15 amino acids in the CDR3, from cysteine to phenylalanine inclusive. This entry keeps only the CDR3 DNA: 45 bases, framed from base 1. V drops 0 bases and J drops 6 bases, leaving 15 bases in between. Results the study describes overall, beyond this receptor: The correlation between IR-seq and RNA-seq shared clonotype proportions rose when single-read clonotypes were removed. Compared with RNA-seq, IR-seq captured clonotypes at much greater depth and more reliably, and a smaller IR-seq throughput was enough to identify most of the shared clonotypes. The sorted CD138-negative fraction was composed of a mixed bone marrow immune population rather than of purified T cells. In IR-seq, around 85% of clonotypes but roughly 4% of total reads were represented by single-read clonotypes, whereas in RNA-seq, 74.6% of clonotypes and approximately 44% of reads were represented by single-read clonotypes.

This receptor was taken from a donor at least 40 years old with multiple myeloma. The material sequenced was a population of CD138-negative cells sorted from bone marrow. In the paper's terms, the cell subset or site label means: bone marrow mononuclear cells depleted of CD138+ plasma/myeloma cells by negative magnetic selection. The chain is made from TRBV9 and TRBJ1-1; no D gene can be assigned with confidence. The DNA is TGTGCCAGCAGCGTAGGGTCGACGGGAGGTCCTGAAGCTTTCTTT. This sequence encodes CASSVGSTGGPEAFF.